This is a list of T cell receptor beta chains from one sample in a study of blood T cells in healthy people across ages. Each CDR3 protein is one row after TCRdb ran MiXCR on the 5' RACE reads. The repertoire holds over 1,500,000 distinct CDR3 sequences, about two fifths seen once, with roughly 23% in the top ten. Material: blood. Receptor source: a human donor in good health. The CDR3 runs from the conserved cysteine through the conserved F or W. A D gene is named only where the DNA matches it firmly. Expanded clones are given a class, and other clones once, few, many or no size at all.

>few|-|TRBV6-5|TRBJ2-5
TGTGCCAGCAGTCGGACAGCCCCAGAGACCCAGTACTTC
CASSRTAPETQYF
>-|-|TRBV7-9|TRBJ2-7
TGTGCCAGCAGCTTAGGTCCGTGGAAGAGTTCCTACGAGCAGTACTTC
CASSLGPWKSSYEQYF
>few|-|TRBV28|TRBJ2-7
TGTGCCAGCAGTGACCCAGGGGTGTCCAACGAGCAGTACTTC
CASSDPGVSNEQYF
>-|TRBD1|TRBV20-1|TRBJ2-1
TGCAGTGGAACGACAGGGGGGATCTACAATGAGCAGTTCTTC
CSGTTGGIYNEQFF
>-|-|TRBV11-1|TRBJ2-7
TGTGCCAACAGCCTCCTTGAGGGAGACCCAGTTGAGCAGTACTTC
CANSLLEGDPVEQYF
>-|-|TRBV12-3/TRBV12-4|TRBJ1-1
TGTGCCAGCAGTTTTATGGGGGCGAACACTGAAGCTTTCTTT
CASSFMGANTEAFF
>-|TRBD1|TRBV6-5|TRBJ1-2
TGTGCCAGCAGTTACTCCGGGACAGGGGGTGGCTACACCTTC
CASSYSGTGGGYTF
>-|TRBD2|TRBV9|TRBJ2-3
TGTGCCAGCAGCGTATTAGCGGGGGAAGATACGCAGTATTTT
CASSVLAGEDTQYF
>-|-|TRBV3-1|TRBJ1-2
TGTGCCAGCAGCCAAGGTGGGACGGACTATGGCTACACCTTC
CASSQGGTDYGYTF
>many|TRBD2|TRBV20-1|TRBJ2-1
TGCAGTGCTGGGACTAGCGGGGGAAATGAGCAGTTCTTC
CSAGTSGGNEQFF
>few|-|TRBV11-2|TRBJ2-7
TGTGCCAGCAGCTTAGATCCTGGACCTTTCTACGAGCAGTACTTC
CASSLDPGPFYEQYF
>few|TRBD1|TRBV28|TRBJ1-2
TGTGCCAGCAGTTTTGGGGACAGGATCTATGGCTACACCTTC
CASSFGDRIYGYTF
>-|-|TRBV7-3|TRBJ2-1
TGTGCCAGCAGCCCGGGACCCCTAAATTCGGGTGAGCAGTTCTTC
CASSPGPLNSGEQFF
>-|-|TRBV12-3/TRBV12-4|TRBJ2-5
TGTGCCAGCAGGTTTAGTAGGCAAGAGACCCAGTACTTC
CASRFSRQETQYF
>-|-|TRBV7-8|TRBJ2-7
TGTGCCAGCAGCTTTTTTCAGAACGAGCAGTACTTC
CASSFFQNEQYF
>-|-|TRBV6-6|TRBJ1-5
TGTGCCAGCAATCAACAGAATCAGCCCCAGCATTTT
CASNQQNQPQHF
>few|-|TRBV29-1|TRBJ2-5
TGCAGCGTTGAAGATTGGGGGGGCGGCCAAGAGACCCAGTACTTC
CSVEDWGGGQETQYF
>-|TRBD2|TRBV29-1|TRBJ2-3
TGCAGCGTTGAATCCAGCGGGGCCACAGATACGCAGTATTTT
CSVESSGATDTQYF
>few|TRBD1|TRBV7-2|TRBJ1-2
TGTGCCAGCAGCTTAGATCAGGGGGGCCTTGGCTACACCTTC
CASSLDQGGLGYTF
>many|-|TRBV6-6|TRBJ2-7
TGTGCCAGCAGCCCCCTTGTGGACACCTACTCCTACGAGCAGTACTTC
CASSPLVDTYSYEQYF
>-|-|TRBV5-5|TRBJ2-7
TGTGCCAGCAGCTTATTCCAGGGGAGCGGCTACGAGCAGTACTTC
CASSLFQGSGYEQYF
>few|TRBD2|TRBV6-1|TRBJ2-1
TGTGCCACTCTATCCCTTTTACCCCTCACGGGGGGTTACAATGAGCAGTTCTTC
CATLSLLPLTGGYNEQFF
>few|-|TRBV7-8|TRBJ1-2
TGTGCCAGCAGCTTATTCGAAGGAGGGGTGCGGTATGGCTACACCTTC
CASSLFEGGVRYGYTF
>-|-|TRBV6-5|TRBJ2-1
TGTGCCAGCAGTTACTATGGGGGTGGCAATGAGCAGTTCTTC
CASSYYGGGNEQFF
>-|-|TRBV3-1|TRBJ2-2
TGTGCCAGCAGCCAAGATACCATGAAGATTAGGAACACCGGGGAGCTGTTTTTT
CASSQDTMKIRNTGELFF
>few|-|TRBV2|TRBJ2-5
TGTGCCAGCAGTTCCGGGACCACCGGAGGGACCCAGTACTTC
CASSSGTTGGTQYF
>once|-|TRBV4-1|TRBJ1-2
TGCGCCAGCAGCCAATTCGGACCTCCCCTTGGGGGGAACCATGGCTACACCTTC
CASSQFGPPLGGNHGYTF
>-|-|TRBV12-3/TRBV12-4|TRBJ1-6
TGTGCCAGCAGTTTAGTCGGGGGCGGTGCTTCACCCCTCCACTTT
CASSLVGGGASPLHF
>once|TRBD2|TRBV15|TRBJ2-5
TGTGTCACCAGCAGGAATAGCGGGGGGGAAGAGACCCAGTACTTC
CVTSRNSGGEETQYF
>-|-|TRBV4-1|TRBJ2-6
TGCGCCAGCTCAGTCCGGCGGACACCTTACTCTGGGGCCAACGTCCTGACTTTC
CASSVRRTPYSGANVLTF
>-|-|TRBV20-1|TRBJ1-1
TGCAGTGCTAGGGGGAGCCAGGGCCAAACTGAAGCTTTCTTT
CSARGSQGQTEAFF
>-|-|TRBV28|TRBJ2-7
TGTGCCAGCAGTTCAGAAAGTACGTGGGGACAATTGGTGCACAACTACGAGCAGTACTTC
CASSSESTWGQLVHNYEQYF
>-|-|TRBV20-1|TRBJ1-2
TGCAGTGCTTCAGGGGACCCTAACTATGGCTACACCTTC
CSASGDPNYGYTF
>-|-|TRBV20-1|TRBJ2-7
TGCAGTGGTGCCCAGTCGGGGCGTCTCGAGCAGTACTTC
CSGAQSGRLEQYF
>few|-|TRBV6-2/TRBV6-3|TRBJ1-1
TGTGCCAGCAGGCGCGACGCAGGGGCCACTGAAGCTTTCTTT
CASRRDAGATEAFF
>few|-|TRBV6-6|TRBJ2-1
TGTGCCAGCAGTTACGTCGAGGGGCCCCTTTACAATGAGCAGTTCTTC
CASSYVEGPLYNEQFF
>-|-|TRBV10-3|TRBJ1-4
TGTGCCATCAGTGCCGAGAAAATTAATGAAAAACTGTTTTTT
CAISAEKINEKLFF
>-|TRBD1|TRBV6-1|TRBJ1-1
TGTGCCAGCAGTCAACGGGACAGCTACTTTCTGAACACTGAAGCTTTCTTT
CASSQRDSYFLNTEAFF
>few|-|TRBV2|TRBJ1-4
TGTGCCAGCAGTGAAATAACAACTAATGAAAAACTGTTTTTT
CASSEITTNEKLFF
>-|TRBD1|TRBV9|TRBJ2-1
TGTGCCAGCAGCGGGGGACAGGGGCTTTACAATGAGCAGTTCTTC
CASSGGQGLYNEQFF
>-|-|TRBV20-1|TRBJ2-5
TGCAGTGCTAGAGATCTGCGAGCCGAGACGGGGGTTGCGGAGACCCAGTACTTC
CSARDLRAETGVAETQYF
>many|TRBD1|TRBV29-1|TRBJ2-3
TGCAGCGTTGAAGCCGGGACAGGGAGATACACAGATACGCAGTATTTT
CSVEAGTGRYTDTQYF
>few|TRBD2|TRBV7-6|TRBJ2-5
TGTGCCAGCAGTGGGGGGCTAGCGGGGCCAAAGACCCAGTACTTC
CASSGGLAGPKTQYF
>-|TRBD1|TRBV20-1|TRBJ1-4
TGCAGTGCTAGAGATCGGGCAGGGGGTAAACTGTTTTTT
CSARDRAGGKLFF
>many|-|TRBV7-9|TRBJ2-3
TGTGCCAGCAGCCCAGAAATTTTCACAGATACGCAGTATTTT
CASSPEIFTDTQYF
>-|-|TRBV6-2/TRBV6-3|TRBJ2-5
TGTGCCAGCAGTTACCACACAAGTGGAGAGACCCAGTACTTC
CASSYHTSGETQYF
>few|-|TRBV5-6|TRBJ2-1
TGTGCCAGCAGCACCTACTTTGGCGGGCGCTCCTACAATGAGCAGTTCTTC
CASSTYFGGRSYNEQFF
>-|-|TRBV2|TRBJ2-7
TGTGCCACCTGGGACGGAACCTACGAGCAGTACTTC
CATWDGTYEQYF
>-|-|TRBV7-9|TRBJ1-1
TGTGCCAGCAGCACCCGGACAGTCAACACTGAAGCTTTCTTT
CASSTRTVNTEAFF
>-|-|TRBV7-2|TRBJ1-2
TGTGCCAGCAGCTTAGCCGGGGTTCGGGGGGTTGGTTTGGGCTACACCTTC
CASSLAGVRGVGLGYTF
>-|-|TRBV14|TRBJ1-2
TGTGCCAGCAGCCGGGCCGGAGTAGGCTACACCTTC
CASSRAGVGYTF
>few|-|TRBV7-3|TRBJ1-1
TGTGCCAGTTCTCGGGGGGCGGATACTGAAGCTTTCTTT
CASSRGADTEAFF
>-|-|TRBV29-1|TRBJ2-6
TGCAGCGTCCCAAGGGGGGCTGGGGCCAACGTCCTGACTTTC
CSVPRGAGANVLTF
>few|-|TRBV4-1|TRBJ2-5
TGCGCCAGCAGCCAAGTTTTCGGAGTCAGGGGCCAGCAAGAGACCCAGTACTTC
CASSQVFGVRGQQETQYF
>-|TRBD1|TRBV7-9|TRBJ2-1
TGTGCCAGCAGCTTACCCCGGACAGGGGGAAGTTTGGATGAGCAGTTCTTC
CASSLPRTGGSLDEQFF